The clone carrying this TCR beta chain was counted many times. The entry originates in a study of kidney transplant recipient with SARS-CoV-2 infection. CDR1 is MNHNS, CDR2 SASEGT, per germline. V shed 5 bases and J shed 4 bases, with 23 bases lying between them. The CDR3 is 17 residues long. TCRdb reanalysed the reads using MiXCR and keeps one entry per CDR3 protein. The data show 200,000 to 250,000 distinct CDR3 sequences, 25% to 30% seen once. The source material was a blood sample, sampled at baseline and on roughly day 110 from a kidney transplant recipient. The chain is built from TRBV6-1 and TRBJ1-2; D is unresolved. The clonotype was recovered from a male patient aged 25-45 years who had COVID-19 and was a kidney transplant recipient. A subset of T cells may come from the graft donor. CDR3 in amino acids: CASSRVYSMRKTYGYTF. In DNA, the CDR3 is TGTGCCAGCAGTCGAGTTTACTCTATGCGAAAGACCTATGGCTACACCTTC.